The rows below give T cell receptor beta chains drawn from one sample of a study of CD4+ T cells in melanoma. Some clones are missing from TCRdb's copy, which holds only in-frame ones; the method was immunoSEQ multiplex PCR. The repertoire holds about 120,000 clones, with around 93% as singletons. Sequenced material: peripheral blood. The receptors come from a human donor with melanoma. The CDR3 runs from the conserved cysteine through the conserved F or W. A D gene is named only where the DNA matches it firmly. Size is stated for part of the rows, as once, few or many counts, or as a class when the clone is expanded.

d_gene: -
abundance: -
j_gene: TRBJ1-5
v_gene: TRBV7-8
CDR3aa: CASSPYPWEINQPQHF
CDR3nt: TGTGCCAGCAGCCCCTACCCGTGGGAGATAAATCAGCCCCAGCATTTT

d_gene: -
abundance: once
j_gene: TRBJ2-7
v_gene: TRBV7-2
CDR3aa: CASSTSNGGHYEQYF
CDR3nt: TGTGCCAGCAGCACTTCCAACGGGGGGCACTACGAGCAGTACTTC

d_gene: -
abundance: -
j_gene: TRBJ1-1
v_gene: TRBV7-8
CDR3aa: CASSRGGGTEAFF
CDR3nt: TGTGCCAGCAGCCGCGGTGGGGGGACTGAAGCTTTCTTT

d_gene: -
abundance: -
j_gene: TRBJ2-2
v_gene: TRBV4-3
CDR3aa: CASSGLRNTGELFF
CDR3nt: TGCGCCAGCAGCGGACTCCGGAACACCGGGGAGCTGTTTTTT

d_gene: -
abundance: -
j_gene: TRBJ2-1
v_gene: TRBV11-2
CDR3aa: CASSLAGFYNEQFF
CDR3nt: TGTGCCAGCAGCTTAGCGGGATTCTACAATGAGCAGTTCTTC

d_gene: -
abundance: -
j_gene: TRBJ2-7
v_gene: TRBV19
CDR3aa: CASRPGGALYEQYF
CDR3nt: TGTGCCAGCCGCCCTGGCGGAGCGCTCTACGAGCAGTACTTC

d_gene: TRBD2
abundance: -
j_gene: TRBJ2-5
v_gene: TRBV7-2
CDR3aa: CASSLGSGGAVGETQYF
CDR3nt: TGTGCCAGCAGCTTGGGTAGCGGGGGGGCTGTGGGGGAGACCCAGTACTTC

d_gene: -
abundance: -
j_gene: TRBJ1-5
v_gene: TRBV25-1
CDR3aa: CASSEGYSNQPQHF
CDR3nt: TGTGCCAGCAGTGAAGGGTATAGCAATCAGCCCCAGCATTTT

d_gene: TRBD2
abundance: -
j_gene: TRBJ2-1
v_gene: TRBV19
CDR3aa: CASSMGTRREGNEQFF
CDR3nt: TGTGCCAGTAGTATGGGGACTAGGCGGGAGGGAAATGAGCAGTTCTTC

d_gene: TRBD1
abundance: -
j_gene: TRBJ1-6
v_gene: TRBV18
CDR3aa: CASSLGQGNSPLHF
CDR3nt: TGTGCCAGCTCACTGGGACAGGGAAATTCACCCCTCCACTTT

d_gene: -
abundance: -
j_gene: TRBJ2-5
v_gene: TRBV18
CDR3aa: CASSPQPTGETQYF
CDR3nt: TGTGCCAGCTCACCACAACCCACAGGGGAGACCCAGTACTTC

d_gene: -
abundance: -
j_gene: TRBJ1-5
v_gene: TRBV7-9
CDR3aa: CAIILGKPQHF
CDR3nt: TGTGCCATAATATTAGGGAAGCCCCAGCATTTT

d_gene: -
abundance: -
j_gene: TRBJ2-2
v_gene: TRBV28
CDR3aa: CATQERTKNTGELFF
CDR3nt: TGTGCCACCCAAGAACGGACTAAGAACACCGGGGAGCTGTTTTTT

d_gene: -
abundance: -
j_gene: TRBJ2-7
v_gene: TRBV11-3
CDR3aa: CASSGWAGDEQYF
CDR3nt: TGTGCCAGCAGCGGGTGGGCAGGGGACGAGCAGTACTTC

d_gene: -
abundance: -
j_gene: TRBJ1-6
v_gene: TRBV28
CDR3aa: CASSLVGSSYNSPLHF
CDR3nt: TGTGCCAGCAGTTTAGTTGGAAGCTCCTATAATTCACCCCTCCACTTT

d_gene: -
abundance: -
j_gene: TRBJ2-3
v_gene: TRBV7-9
CDR3aa: CASRVPDPGVASTDTQYF
CDR3nt: TGTGCCAGCAGGGTCCCCGACCCCGGGGTTGCTAGCACAGATACGCAGTATTTT

d_gene: -
abundance: once
j_gene: TRBJ2-7
v_gene: TRBV4-2
CDR3aa: CASSQSSQGISYEQYF
CDR3nt: TGTGCCAGCAGCCAAAGTTCACAGGGAATCTCCTACGAGCAGTACTTC

d_gene: TRBD2
abundance: once
j_gene: TRBJ2-1
v_gene: TRBV5-1
CDR3aa: CASSLGLAGRGDEQFF
CDR3nt: TGCGCCAGCAGCTTGGGGCTAGCGGGACGTGGCGATGAGCAGTTCTTC

d_gene: TRBD2
abundance: -
j_gene: TRBJ2-4
v_gene: TRBV28
CDR3aa: CASSFEGGGDIQYF
CDR3nt: TGTGCCAGCAGTTTCGAGGGCGGGGGAGACATTCAGTACTTC

d_gene: -
abundance: -
j_gene: TRBJ2-1
v_gene: TRBV5-6
CDR3aa: CASSSYRFHEQFF
CDR3nt: TGTGCCAGCAGTTCCTACAGGTTCCATGAGCAGTTCTTC

d_gene: TRBD1
abundance: once
j_gene: TRBJ1-4
v_gene: TRBV6-5
CDR3aa: CASKQGQGREKLFF
CDR3nt: TGTGCCAGCAAACAAGGACAGGGGCGTGAAAAACTGTTTTTT

d_gene: TRBD2
abundance: once
j_gene: TRBJ2-3
v_gene: TRBV7-2
CDR3aa: CASRLAGDADTQYF
CDR3nt: TGTGCCAGCAGGCTAGCGGGAGATGCAGATACGCAGTATTTT

d_gene: -
abundance: -
j_gene: TRBJ1-2
v_gene: TRBV28
CDR3aa: CAAGPWGSGYTF
CDR3nt: TGTGCCGCAGGACCGTGGGGGAGCGGCTACACCTTC

d_gene: -
abundance: -
j_gene: TRBJ2-3
v_gene: TRBV7-8
CDR3aa: CASSSRGFGTDTQYF
CDR3nt: TGTGCCAGCAGCTCCAGGGGATTCGGCACAGATACGCAGTATTTT

d_gene: TRBD1
abundance: -
j_gene: TRBJ2-3
v_gene: TRBV4-3
CDR3aa: CASSQDGTGSTDTQYF
CDR3nt: TGCGCCAGCAGCCAAGATGGGACAGGGAGCACAGATACGCAGTATTTT

d_gene: -
abundance: once
j_gene: TRBJ2-3
v_gene: TRBV7-6
CDR3aa: CASSSPGQDTQYF
CDR3nt: TGTGCCAGCAGCTCCCCCGGGCAAGATACGCAGTATTTT

d_gene: TRBD1
abundance: -
j_gene: TRBJ1-1
v_gene: TRBV7-9
CDR3aa: CASSPTDRGQTEAFF
CDR3nt: TGTGCCAGCAGCCCTACGGACAGGGGGCAAACTGAAGCTTTCTTT

d_gene: -
abundance: -
j_gene: TRBJ2-5
v_gene: TRBV7-9
CDR3aa: CASSLPTGGSETQYF
CDR3nt: TGTGCCAGCAGCTTACCGACCGGGGGTTCGGAGACCCAGTACTTC